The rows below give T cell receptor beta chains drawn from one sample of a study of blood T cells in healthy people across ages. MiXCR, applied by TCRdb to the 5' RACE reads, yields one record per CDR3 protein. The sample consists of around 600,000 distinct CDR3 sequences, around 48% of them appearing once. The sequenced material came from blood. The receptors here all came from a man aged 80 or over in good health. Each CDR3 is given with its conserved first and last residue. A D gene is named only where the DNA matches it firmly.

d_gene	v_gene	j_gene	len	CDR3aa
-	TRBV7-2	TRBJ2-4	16	CASSFASYLAKNIQYF
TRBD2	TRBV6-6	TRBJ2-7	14	CASSYPGGSYEQYF
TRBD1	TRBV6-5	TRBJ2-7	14	CASSGQGHPYEQYF
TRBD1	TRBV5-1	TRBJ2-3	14	CASTGQGITDTQYF
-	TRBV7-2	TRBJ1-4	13	CASSQGTYEKLFF
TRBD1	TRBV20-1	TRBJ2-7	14	CGARPGQGAGEQYF
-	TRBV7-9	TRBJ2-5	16	CASSPVLAVYQETQYF
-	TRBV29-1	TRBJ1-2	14	CSHTVVQGVGGYTF
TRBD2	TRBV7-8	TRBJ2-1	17	CASSLVGRSGSRNEQFF
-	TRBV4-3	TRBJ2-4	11	CASSNVNEQYF
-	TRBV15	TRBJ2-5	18	CATSRGDRVAGTQETQYF
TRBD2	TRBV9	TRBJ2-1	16	CASSALTSGSYNEQFF
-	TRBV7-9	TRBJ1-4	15	CASSFSRGDNEKLFF
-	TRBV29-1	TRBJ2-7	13	CSGGGTASYEQYF
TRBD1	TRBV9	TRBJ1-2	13	CASSVTTGGESTF
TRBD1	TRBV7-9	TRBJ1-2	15	CASSRQGIRDYGYTF
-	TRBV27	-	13	CASSLWPSVEQYF
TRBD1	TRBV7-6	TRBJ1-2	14	CASSAPGTGLGYTF
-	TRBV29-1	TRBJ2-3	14	CSVEDFGVPEAQYF
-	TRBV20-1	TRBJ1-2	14	CSARPQAVNYGYTF
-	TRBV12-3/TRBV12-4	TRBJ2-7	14	CASSYAGNRREQYF
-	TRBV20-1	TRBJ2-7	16	CSARGGQRRSSDEQYF
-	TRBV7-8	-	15	CASSPVEGDTYEQYF
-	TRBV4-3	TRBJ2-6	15	CASSQYGSGANVLTF
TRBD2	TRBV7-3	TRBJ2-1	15	CASSPGIAGSGEQFF
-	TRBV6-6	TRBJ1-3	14	CASPTGSSGNTIYF
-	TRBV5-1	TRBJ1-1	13	CASFAYTNTEAFF
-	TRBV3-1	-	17	CASSQDLGRPEYYEQYF
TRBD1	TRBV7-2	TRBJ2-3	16	CASSPPGTEGADTQYF
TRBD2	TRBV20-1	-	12	CSAPGGVHEQYF
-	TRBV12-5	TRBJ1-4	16	CASGLGTYATNEKLFF
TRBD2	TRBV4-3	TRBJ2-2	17	CASSQTSGRVLTGELFF
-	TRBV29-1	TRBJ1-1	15	CSVEGTSSRSTEAFF
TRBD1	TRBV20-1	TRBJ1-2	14	CSARDSDRGYGYTF
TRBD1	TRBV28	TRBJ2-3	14	CASSFRQGPDTQYF
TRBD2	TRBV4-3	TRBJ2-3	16	CASSPSTGRALDTQYF
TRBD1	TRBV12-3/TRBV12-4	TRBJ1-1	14	CASRKETGGTEAFF
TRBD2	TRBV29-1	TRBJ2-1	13	CSVGTSGDNEQFF
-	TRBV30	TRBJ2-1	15	CAWSVGRSSYNEQFF
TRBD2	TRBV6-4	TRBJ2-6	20	CASSPTSGRSLGTGANVLTF
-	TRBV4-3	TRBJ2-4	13	CASSQDPANIQYF
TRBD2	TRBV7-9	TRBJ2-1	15	CASSLAASGGNEQFF
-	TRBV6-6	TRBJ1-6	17	CASSYSLAGTDNPPPHF